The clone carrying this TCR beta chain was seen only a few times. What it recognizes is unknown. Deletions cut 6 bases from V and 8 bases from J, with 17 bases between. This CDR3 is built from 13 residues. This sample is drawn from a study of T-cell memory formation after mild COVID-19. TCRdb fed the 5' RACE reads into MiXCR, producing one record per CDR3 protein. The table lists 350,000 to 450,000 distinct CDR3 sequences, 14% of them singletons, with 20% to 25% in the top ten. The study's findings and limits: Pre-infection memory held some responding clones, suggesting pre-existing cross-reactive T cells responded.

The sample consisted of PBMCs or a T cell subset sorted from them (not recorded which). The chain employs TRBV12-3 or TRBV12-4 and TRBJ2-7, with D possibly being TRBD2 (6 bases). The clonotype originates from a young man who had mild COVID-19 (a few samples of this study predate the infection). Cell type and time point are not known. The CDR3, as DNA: TGTGCCAGCAGCCCAGGGACTTTCGTTCAGCAGTACTTC. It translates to CASSPGTFVQQYF.